The TCR beta chain described here comes from a study of T cell responses to AZD1222 COVID-19 vaccine. Study at large: Both about-4-week and about-12-week second-dose recipients were combined. General study points: In all cases, repertoires were sampled only after the peak T cell response. The CD4 TCRs associated with vaccination extended across spike and predominated at 160-218 and 743-854.

Of note for this clone: Its antigen remains unknown.

Only in-frame clones appear in the TCRdb table, and some are missing; sequencing was by immunoSEQ multiplex PCR. This sample has about 100,000 clones, with roughly 88% found just once. The CDR3 length is 15 residues. V dropped 0 bases and J dropped 8; count of bases not matched to a gene: 11. Germline V gene lookup returns CDR1 GTSNPN and CDR2 SVGIG (reference sequence). V is TRBV30 and J is TRBJ1-2; TRBD1 matches at 8 bases. The TCR was taken from an adult in good health. Sequencing used peripheral blood, obtained on day 0 of AZD1222 vaccination. Here the CDR3 DNA reads TGTGCCTGGAGTGTAAACAGGGGGTACGTCTACGGCTACACCTTC. This sequence encodes CAWSVNRGYVYGYTF.